This T cell receptor beta chain derives from a study of T cells in Graves' hyperthyroidism and ophthalmopathy. This clonotype was recorded at least ten times. The target antigen is unknown. General observations from the study: Stable hyperthyroidism was separated from ophthalmopathy by a model based on 13 V-J features.

The CDR3 covers 13 residues. Trimming removed 3 bases at V and 3 bases at J, with 9 bases between. Germline CDR1 and CDR2: MNHNS and SASEGT. Extraction of PBMCs used 8.5 to 10 ml of fresh peripheral blood. Amplified TCR beta CDR3 regions came from RNA transcripts. The HTBI primer set drove a first-round RT-PCR of the TCR CDR3. TCRdb re-analysed the multiplex PCR reads in MiXCR, keeping a single row per CDR3 protein. The table includes fewer than 650,000 distinct CDR3 sequences, about 15% detected once. The sequenced sample consisted of blood. This TCR came from a woman aged 25-40 years with Graves' hyperthyroidism that later progressed to Graves' ophthalmopathy. The gene calls are TRBV6-1 and TRBJ2-7; maybe TRBD1 (6 bases). CDR3 DNA: TGTGCCAGCAGTGAGGGACAAAACTACGAGCAGTACTTC. Translating it yields CASSEGQNYEQYF.